The 19 T cell receptor beta chains given below trace back to one sample, sequenced in a study of shared clonotypes between healthy human individuals. Terminally differentiated effector memory CD45RA+ cells were excluded from the naive CD8 cells, which were CD45RO-negative and positively selected for CCR7. Assay used: immunoSEQ multiplex PCR; TCRdb lists only in-frame clones, some missing. The sample yields approximately 2,200,000 clones, 85% to 95% seen once. Material: naive CD8+ T cells from PBMCs. The receptors originated from a man younger than 30 in good health. Some clones in this sample may be carry-over from other donors' samples.

V is TRBV7-2 and J is TRBJ2-7; 10 nucleotides match TRBD2. The CDR3 runs 14 residues. Germline V gene lookup returns CDR1 SGHTA and CDR2 FQGNSA. Unmatched junction bases numbered 4, after V lost 5 bases and J lost 3 bases. The CDR3 sequence is CASSPTSGDYEQYF. The CDR3 DNA reads as TGTGCCAGCAGCCCCACTAGCGGGGACTACGAGCAGTACTTC.

This clone was found once. The chain employs TRBV7-9 and TRBJ2-3, with 10 bases lining up with TRBD2. This CDR3 comprises 16 residues. V gave up 3 bases and J gave up 3 bases; unmatched junction bases: 6. Germline V CDR1 and CDR2: SEHNR, FQNEAQ (reference sequence). The CDR3 region is CASSFGLAGVTDTQYF. The CDR3 nucleotides read TGTGCCAGCAGCTTTGGGCTAGCGGGAGTAACAGATACGCAGTATTTT.

This chain connects TRBV5-1 to TRBJ2-6; D gene uncertain. The CDR3 has 19 residues. The germline CDR1 and CDR2 sequences are SGHRS and YFSETQ. V was clipped by 4 bases and J by 2 bases, with 22 bases between them. CDR3 region: CASSINPPGSITGANVLTF. The CDR3 DNA reads as TGCGCCAGCAGCATAAACCCCCCCGGCTCGATAACTGGGGCCAACGTCCTGACTTTC. Combining the CDR3 with reference TRBV5-1 and TRBJ2-6 gives the whole variable domain KAGVTQTPRYLIKTRGQQVTLSCSPISGHRSVSWYQQTPGQGLQFLFEYFSETQRNKGNFPGRFSGRQFSNSRSEMNVSTLELGDSALYLCASSINPPGSITGANVLTFGAGSRLTVL.

This clone has only one observation. The chain is built from TRBV29-1 and TRBJ2-1; 7 bases fit TRBD1. Germline V gene lookup returns CDR1 SQVTM and CDR2 ANQGSEA. The junction had 4 bases not matched to a gene; V was cut back by 5 bases and J by 6 bases. This CDR3 contains 12 residues. The CDR3 coding sequence is TGCAGCGTTCTGGGACAGCGCAATGAGCAGTTCTTC. The encoded protein is CSVLGQRNEQFF.

Note on this clone: The same CDR3 is also encoded by other DNA sequences in this sample. The genes are TRBV7-9 and TRBJ1-1; D unclear. CDR1 SEHNR and CDR2 FQNEAQ come from the germline V gene (reference sequence). CDR3 size: 12 residues. The ends were cut back, 3 bases at V and 6 bases at J, with 8 bases in the middle. CDR3 nucleotide sequence: TGTGCCAGCAGCTTGGGTTCCGCTGAAGCTTTCTTT. Translating gives CASSLGSAEAFF.

This clone was seen a single time. This chain uses TRBV19 with TRBJ2-1, with D possibly TRBD1 on 5 matching bases. The CDR3 contains 15 residues. V dropped 6 bases and J dropped 8 bases, with 20 bases sitting between them. Per the germline V gene, CDR1 is LNHDA and CDR2 is SQIVND (reference sequence). CDR3: CASRVSGIHSDEQFF. CDR3 nucleotide sequence: TGTGCCAGTAGGGTTTCAGGGATACATTCCGATGAGCAGTTCTTC.

The V and J genes are TRBV7-6 and TRBJ2-3; TRBD1 matches 9 bases. The CDR3 covers 18 residues. The germline CDR1 and CDR2 sequences are SGHVS and FNYEAQ. Trimming removed 0 bases from V and 2 bases from J; junction bases left unmatched: 9. The CDR3 region is CASSLALPRTGATDTQYF. In DNA, the CDR3 is TGTGCCAGCAGCTTAGCGCTACCTAGGACAGGGGCCACAGATACGCAGTATTTT.

The CDR3 spells CASSPGGGVYGYTF. CDR3 nucleotide sequence: TGTGCCAGCAGTCCCGGCGGAGGAGTCTATGGCTACACCTTC. This rearrangement joins TRBV28 to TRBJ1-2, with D unclear. This CDR3 has 14 residues. The germline V gene has CDR1 MDHEN and CDR2 SYDVKM. Trimming left V 5 bases short and J 4 bases short, with 14 bases between.

The rearrangement links TRBV28 to TRBJ1-5; D ambiguous. Germline CDR1 and CDR2: MDHEN and SYDVKM. The CDR3 consists of 14 residues. The V end was cut by 8 bases, the J end by 3 bases, with 14 bases between. CDR3 coding DNA: TGTGCCAGCTCCCTTCGGCTTGCCAATCAGCCCCAGCATTTT. Protein: CASSLRLANQPQHF. The variable domain in full, with the rest retrieved from reference TRBV28 and TRBJ1-5, is DVKVTQSSRYLVKRTGEKVFLECVQDMDHENMFWYRQDPGLGLRLIYFSYDVKMKEKGDIPEGYSVSREKKERFSLILESASTNQTSMYLCASSLRLANQPQHFGDGTRLSIL.

This sequence joins TRBV4-2 and TRBJ2-7, with D possibly TRBD1 on 5 matching bases. This CDR3 spans 16 amino acids. Trimming took 0 bases from V and 2 from J, leaving 14 bases between them. Germline-derived CDR1 and CDR2 are LGHNA and YNFKEQ. The DNA for the CDR3 is TGTGCCAGCAGCCAAGATCAGGACATTGCTACCTACGAGCAGTACTTC. It yields the protein CASSQDQDIATYEQYF.

The rearrangement links TRBV4-2 to TRBJ2-7; 16 nucleotides agree with TRBD2. V lost 4 bases, J lost 4 bases, and 10 bases stayed unmatched. Germline V lookup: CDR1 LGHNA, CDR2 YNFKEQ. The CDR3 has 18 amino acids. The CDR3 DNA follows: TGTGCCAGCAGCCTTTTGGGGGGACTAGCGGGAGGGCAATACGAGCAGTACTTC. Protein sequence: CASSLLGGLAGGQYEQYF.

The chain uses TRBV6-1 and TRBJ1-5; TRBD1 might be the D (5 bases). V was cut by 6 bases and J by 0 bases, with 12 bases left in between. Germline V gives CDR1 MNHNS, CDR2 SASEGT. The CDR3 has 15 residues. This CDR3 reads CASRDRQYSNQPQHF. The CDR3 DNA sequence: TGTGCCAGCAGGGATAGACAGTATAGCAATCAGCCCCAGCATTTT.

The CDR3 sequence: CASSAGGVYEQYF. CDR3 in DNA: TGTGCCAGCAGTGCGGGGGGAGTATACGAGCAGTACTTC. The chain links TRBV6-1 to TRBJ2-7, with TRBD2 matching over 7 bases. CDR1 MNHNS and CDR2 SASEGT come from the germline V gene. V was pared by 4 bases and J by 4 bases, with 4 bases of the junction left unmatched. The CDR3 covers 13 residues.

This clone appeared once. The rearrangement uses TRBV7-8 and TRBJ1-2; 7 bases match TRBD1. The CDR3 has 14 residues. The J segment lost 4 bases and the V segment lost 4 bases, leaving 6 bases of the junction unmatched. Germline CDR1 SGHVS, CDR2 FQNEAQ. The CDR3 loop reads CASSSGQSFYGYTF. For the CDR3, the DNA is TGTGCCAGCAGCTCGGGACAGTCCTTCTATGGCTACACCTTC.

V gene TRBV11-2 combines with J gene TRBJ2-7; TRBD2 aligns across 7 bases. Germline assignment: CDR1 SGHAT and CDR2 FQNNGV. V lost 8 bases to trimming and J lost 1 base; unmatched junction nucleotides: 8. The CDR3 loop spans 14 amino acids. The CDR3 protein is CASWGGDDSYEQYF. The DNA for the CDR3 is TGTGCCAGCTGGGGGGGAGACGATTCCTACGAGCAGTACTTC.

The J gene is TRBJ1-5, the V gene TRBV19; D is possibly TRBD1 (5 bases). Trimming removed 9 bases at V and 0 bases at J, with 24 bases between. This CDR3 comprises 18 residues. Germline values: CDR1 LNHDA, CDR2 SQIVND (reference sequence). Written as DNA, the CDR3 is TGTGCCAGCACGGGGGGTTTTGTTAGGGACCATAGCAATCAGCCCCAGCATTTT. Translating it yields CASTGGFVRDHSNQPQHF.

The rearrangement links TRBV19 to TRBJ2-7, with 12 bases identical to TRBD1. After removal of 3 bases from V and 7 bases from J, the junction contained 4 bases not matched to a gene. The CDR3 sequence is 14 residues long. Germline V gene lookup returns CDR1 LNHDA and CDR2 SQIVND (reference sequence). The DNA of the CDR3 is TGTGCCAGTAGTATCGGGACAGGGGGCTGGGAGCAGTACTTC. Its translation: CASSIGTGGWEQYF.

This clone was detected once. The gene calls are TRBV19 and TRBJ2-1; TRBD1 matches at 8 bases. The CDR3 spans 13 residues. The germline gives CDR1 LNHDA, CDR2 SQIVND (reference sequence). V lost 8 bases and J lost 3; bases outside the gene matches: 3. CDR3 in amino acids: CASEGQGYNEQFF. The CDR3 nucleotides are TGTGCCAGTGAAGGACAGGGCTACAATGAGCAGTTCTTC.

To note about this clone: At one end, the junction sequence differs from germline, possibly due to a read error. This chain joins TRBV19 and TRBJ2-2, with D possibly being TRBD1 (5 bases). CDR3 length equals 16 residues. Germline CDR1 reads LNHDA; CDR2 reads SQIVND (reference sequence). In DNA form, the CDR3 reads TGTGCCAGTAGTGTAGACTCACTCCCAGGGACCGGGGAGCTGTTTTTT. As protein: CASSVDSLPGTGELFF.